This T cell receptor (beta chain) was documented in a study of OX40 agonist ivuxolimab in advanced cancers. The overall study: Ivuxolimab, an antibody that agonizes OX40 (CD134), was administered to the patients. The diagnoses of dose-escalation patients were hepatocellular carcinoma, melanoma, renal cell or head and neck cancer.

With regard to this clone: Its specificity is unknown.

The germline gives CDR1 SNHLY, CDR2 FYNNEI. The CDR3 has 17 residues. V lost 0 bases and J lost 0; bases outside the gene matches: 7. Study-level results: CD8+ T cells (on average) carried more expanded clones than CD4+ T cells.

Clones were sequenced by immunoSEQ multiplex PCR, and TCRdb holds only the in-frame ones, with some missing. This table holds about 58,000 clones, approximately 89% found once. The chain is built from TRBV2 and TRBJ1-2; the match to TRBD1 covers 7 bases. The sample in question was CD4+ or CD8+ T cells sorted from blood, obtained in a trial of the OX40 agonist ivuxolimab. The receptor comes from an adult with an advanced solid tumor such as melanoma, head and neck, liver or kidney cancer. The CDR3 here is CASSEARDSIANYGYTF. The CDR3 coding sequence is TGTGCCAGCAGTGAAGCGAGGGACAGTATAGCTAACTATGGCTACACCTTC.